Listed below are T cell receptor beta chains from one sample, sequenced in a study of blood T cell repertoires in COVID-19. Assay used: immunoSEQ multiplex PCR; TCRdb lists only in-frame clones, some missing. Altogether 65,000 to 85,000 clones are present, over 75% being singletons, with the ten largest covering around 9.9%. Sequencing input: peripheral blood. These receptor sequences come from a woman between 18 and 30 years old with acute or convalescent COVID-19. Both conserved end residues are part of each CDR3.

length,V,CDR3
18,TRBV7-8,CASSPRRVLAEITDTQYF
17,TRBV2,CASSEARRAVPKGTQYF
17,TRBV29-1,CSVEAPSPVGVNTEAFF
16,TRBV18,CASSPPVTVPGTEAFF
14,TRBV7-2,CASSLTRLEKTQYF
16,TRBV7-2,CASSFGRGLSYNEQFF
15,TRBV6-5,CASSKTGYSNQPQHF
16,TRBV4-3,CASSQVLRGSGNTIYF
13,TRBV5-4,CASRMGQGALPFF
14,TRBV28,CATLRDRGPYGYTF
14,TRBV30,CAWSPSRNTGELFF
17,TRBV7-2,CASSLRRDSHSGNTIYF
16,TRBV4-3,CASSQDQGKGYNEQFF
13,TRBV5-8,CASSLGREGPQHF
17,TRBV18,CASSPTYSISLPSGGYF
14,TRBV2,CASSQWGANYGYTF
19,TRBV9,CASSGGPPEAGGVRDTQYF
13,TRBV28,CASRRDSIQPQHF